The subject of this entry is one T cell receptor beta chain. TCRdb derives one entry per CDR3 protein from the 5' RACE reads, leaving out DNA. The sample's table shows 200,000 to 300,000 distinct CDR3 sequences. The CDR3 consists of 17 residues. Looked up from germline, CDR1 is MDHEN and CDR2 is SYDVKM. This record comes from a study of T cells expressing NK-cell markers. The clonotype originates from a man aged 18 to 30 in good health. Specimen: blood T cells: a sorted CD56 or NKG2C T cell subset, CD4+ or CD8+ T cells, or bulk PBMC T cells (not recorded which). V is TRBV28 and J is TRBJ2-1; TCRdb selects TRBD2, and the lack of DNA leaves this call unchecked. The CDR3 protein is CASSFPKGASAANEQFF.